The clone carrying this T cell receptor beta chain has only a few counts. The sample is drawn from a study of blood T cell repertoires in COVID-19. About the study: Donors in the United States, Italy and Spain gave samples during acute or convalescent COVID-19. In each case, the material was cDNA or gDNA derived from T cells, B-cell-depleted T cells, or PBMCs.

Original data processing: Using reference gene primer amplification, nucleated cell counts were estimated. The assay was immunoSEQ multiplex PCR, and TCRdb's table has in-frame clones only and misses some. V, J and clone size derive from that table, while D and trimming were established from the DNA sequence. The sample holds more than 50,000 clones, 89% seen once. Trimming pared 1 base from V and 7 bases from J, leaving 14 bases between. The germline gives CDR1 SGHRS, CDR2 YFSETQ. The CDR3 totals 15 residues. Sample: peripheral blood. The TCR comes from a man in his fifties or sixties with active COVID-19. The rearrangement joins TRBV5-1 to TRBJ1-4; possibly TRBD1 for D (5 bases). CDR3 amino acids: CASSLRQGSGEKLFF. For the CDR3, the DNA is TGCGCCAGCAGCTTGCGTCAGGGTTCGGGTGAAAAACTGTTTTTT.